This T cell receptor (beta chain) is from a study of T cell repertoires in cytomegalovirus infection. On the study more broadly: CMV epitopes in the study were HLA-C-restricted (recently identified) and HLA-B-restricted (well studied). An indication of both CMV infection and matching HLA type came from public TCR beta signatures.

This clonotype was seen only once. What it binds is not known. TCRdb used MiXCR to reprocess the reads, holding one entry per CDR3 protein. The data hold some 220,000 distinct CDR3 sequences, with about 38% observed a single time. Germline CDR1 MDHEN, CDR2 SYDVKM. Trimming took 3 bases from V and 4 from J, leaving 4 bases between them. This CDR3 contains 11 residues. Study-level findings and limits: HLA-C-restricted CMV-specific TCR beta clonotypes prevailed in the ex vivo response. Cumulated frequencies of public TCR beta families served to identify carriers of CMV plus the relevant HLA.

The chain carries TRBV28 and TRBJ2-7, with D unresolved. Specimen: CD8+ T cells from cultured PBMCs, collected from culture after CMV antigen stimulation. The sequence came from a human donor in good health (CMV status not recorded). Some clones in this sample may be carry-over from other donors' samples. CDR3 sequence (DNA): TGTGCCAGCAGTTTCGATTACGAGCAGTACTTC. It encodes CASSFDYEQYF. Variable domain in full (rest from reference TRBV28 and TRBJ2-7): DVKVTQSSRYLVKRTGEKVFLECVQDMDHENMFWYRQDPGLGLRLIYFSYDVKMKEKGDIPEGYSVSREKKERFSLILESASTNQTSMYLCASSFDYEQYFGPGTRLTVT.